The sequence of this T cell receptor (beta chain) was determined in a study of T-cell reconstitution after alpha-beta-depleted transplantation in children. Study-level findings and limits: The origin of high day-60 TCRbeta diversity in some patients lay in surviving recipient T cells and thymic progenitors. Reportedly, alpha-beta T cells present about two months post-transplant originated from several hundred expanded clones of graft origin. Hyperexpanded clones declined; after one year, newly produced T cells mostly supplied diversity.

CDR1 and CDR2 from the germline V gene are MNHEY and SVGAGI. The CDR3 covers 17 residues. Losses at the gene ends were 0 bases for V and 6 bases for J; bases not matched to a gene: 11. In the case of this clonotype: Its antigen remains unidentified.

Unique molecular identifiers tagged the TCRbeta library. Via MiXCR, TCRdb re-called the PCR reads, giving one row per CDR3 protein. The data hold fewer than 550,000 distinct CDR3 sequences, with approximately 10% observed a single time. The sequence was collected from a child aged 2 to 10 with inherited bone marrow failure, due to receive a stem cell transplant. The starting material was PBMCs, obtained before TCRalphabeta/CD19-depleted stem cell transplant. The rearrangement links TRBV6-5 to TRBJ2-3; 8 nucleotides agree with TRBD2. The CDR3 loop is CASSYSRLARGVDTQYF. The DNA for the CDR3 is TGTGCCAGCAGTTACTCGAGACTAGCGAGGGGCGTGGATACGCAGTATTTT.